This entry lists 20 T cell receptor beta chains sequenced from one sample in a study of T-cell memory formation after mild COVID-19 (dated by TCRdb to the early 2020s). Library method: 5' RACE. TCRdb shows the sequencer as Illumina NovaSeq 6000. Using fastp trimming at Q25 and MiXCR clonotype assembly, TCRdb reanalyzed the public sequencing data and kept in-frame beta chains. Rows with one shared CDR3 protein collapse into an entry with the most common genes and DNA. The sample table holds roughly 280,000 distinct CDR3 sequences, of which around 16% were seen once. The ten largest make up over 20% of the sample. Sequencing was performed on PBMCs or a T cell subset sorted from them (not recorded which). Receptors were obtained from a man younger than 35 who had mild COVID-19 (a few samples of this study predate the infection). The sample titles of this study are shuffled in the database, so cell type and time point are left out; the donor was told from shared clones.

The V call is TRBV6-4, the J call TRBJ1-5; D not resolved. Germline V gene sequence: CDR1 MRHNA, CDR2 SNTAGT. The CDR3 extends over 17 amino acids. Trimming removed 0 bases from V and 0 bases from J, with 12 bases in between. CDR3 sequence reads: CASSDSKRLDSNQPQHF. CDR3 sequence (DNA): TGTGCCAGCAGTGACTCGAAGAGGCTCGATAGCAATCAGCCCCAGCATTTT.

The chain links TRBV6-2 or TRBV6-3 to TRBJ1-2; D unresolved. V was pared by 6 bases and J by 3 bases, with 20 bases between. CDR3 length equals 16 residues. The V gene's germline CDR1 is MNHEY and CDR2 SVGEGT. This CDR3 reads CASREPNSLRYYGYTF. As DNA, the CDR3 is TGTGCCAGCAGAGAACCTAACAGCCTCCGATACTATGGCTACACCTTC.

This clonotype was found a few times. The chain employs TRBV4-1 and TRBJ1-5; 12 positions match TRBD1. Germline V lookup: CDR1 MGHRA, CDR2 YSYEKL. The trim removed 6 bases at V and 4 bases at J, leaving 16 bases unmatched. There are 19 residues in the CDR3. The DNA of the CDR3 is TGCGCCAGCAGTCCAGGTCGGGACAGGGGGCGGGTTGGGAATCAGCCCCAGCATTTT. Its translation: CASSPGRDRGRVGNQPQHF.

V usage is TRBV5-1 and J usage is TRBJ1-1; tentative D call: TRBD1 (5 bases). The germline gives CDR1 SGHRS, CDR2 YFSETQ. Trimming pared 4 bases from V and 6 bases from J, leaving 13 bases between. The CDR3 consists of 13 residues. This CDR3 reads CASSLGGTSEAFF. The CDR3 nucleotides read TGCGCCAGCAGCCTGGGGGGTACCTCTGAAGCTTTCTTT.

CDR3 DNA: TGTGCCAGCAGTTCCGCAGGATGGGGCTACACCTTC. Protein product: CASSSAGWGYTF. The V gene is TRBV12-3 or TRBV12-4, the J gene TRBJ1-2; D is undetermined. V was trimmed by 4 bases and J by 8 bases, leaving 11 bases between them. This CDR3 comprises 12 residues.

This clonotype has more than one count but fewer than ten. The rearrangement joins TRBV18 to TRBJ2-3; 8 bases fit TRBD2. This CDR3 has 16 residues. Looked up from germline, CDR1 is KGHSH and CDR2 is LQKENI. V shed 0 bases and J 2 bases; nucleotides not matched to a gene: 4. CDR3 residues: CASSPPTSDYTDTQYF. Written as DNA, the CDR3 is TGTGCCAGCTCACCACCGACTAGCGATTACACAGATACGCAGTATTTT.

This clonotype came up a few times. The V and J genes are TRBV29-1 and TRBJ2-3; D is perhaps TRBD1 (6 bases). V lost 0 bases to trimming and J lost 7 bases, with 20 bases between them. Germline V gives CDR1 SQVTM, CDR2 ANQGSEA. This CDR3 comprises 16 residues. CDR3 in DNA: TGCAGCGTTGAAGATCTGGGGGACACCCATCCTAATACGCAGTATTTT. Protein product: CSVEDLGDTHPNTQYF.

This clonotype was counted between two and nine times. This chain joins TRBV5-5 and TRBJ2-7; the D gene is possibly TRBD1 (6 bases). CDR1 SGHKS and CDR2 YYEKEE come from the germline V gene (reference sequence). The V and J ends lost 2 bases and 3 bases respectively, with 9 bases between them. CDR3 length equals 13 residues. CDR3 sequence: CASSLGQNYEQYF. The CDR3 region has the DNA TGTGCCAGCAGCTTAGGACAGAACTACGAGCAGTACTTC.

The J gene is TRBJ1-6, the V gene TRBV4-1, with 7 bases lining up with TRBD1. Germline lookup yields CDR1 MGHRA and CDR2 YSYEKL. The ends lost 2 bases at V and 9 bases at J; junction bases unmatched: 10. This CDR3 contains 16 residues. CDR3: CASSQSTGDSGSPLHF. The CDR3 region has the DNA TGCGCCAGCAGCCAATCCACAGGGGATTCTGGTTCACCCCTCCACTTT.

This clonotype was seen repeatedly, ten times or more. This chain links TRBV20-1 with TRBJ2-3; the D gene is possibly TRBD1 (5 bases). The germline V gene has CDR1 DFQATT and CDR2 SNEGSKA (reference sequence). The CDR3 covers 15 residues. Trimming stripped 6 bases from V and 0 bases from J, with 16 bases between. The CDR3 DNA follows: TGCAGTGCACCTAGACAGATTTCTAGCACAGATACGCAGTATTTT. It is translated as CSAPRQISSTDTQYF.

The gene calls are TRBV3-1 and TRBJ2-7, with D possibly matching TRBD1 (5 bases). Trimming left V 0 bases short and J 9 bases short, with 15 bases between. CDR1 and CDR2 from the germline V gene are LGHDT and YNNKEL (reference sequence). The CDR3 totals 14 residues. This CDR3 reads CASSQDRRGRVQYF. The CDR3 DNA is TGTGCCAGCAGCCAAGATCGAAGGGGCAGGGTGCAGTACTTC.

The V call is TRBV5-5, the J call TRBJ2-7, with D uncertain. The CDR3 totals 15 residues. Trimming removed 4 bases at V and 1 base at J, with 15 bases between. Germline V gene sequence: CDR1 SGHKS, CDR2 YYEKEE (reference sequence). The CDR3 DNA follows: TGTGCCAGCAGCCTTACACAGACCCCGTCCTACGAGCAGTACGTC. Protein: CASSLTQTPSYEQYV.

J is TRBJ1-5 and V is TRBV5-1, with no clear D. The V gene lost 2 bases and the J gene lost 9 bases, with 12 bases spanning the gap. CDR3 length equals 13 residues. Per germline, CDR1 SGHRS and CDR2 YFSETQ. CDR3 bases: TGCGCCAGCAGCTTCACGGGTGAGATGCCCCAGCATTTT. Its protein product is CASSFTGEMPQHF.

The chain has TRBV10-3 and TRBJ1-1; D gene unclear. Germline loops: CDR1 ENHRY, CDR2 SYGVKD. CDR3 length equals 14 residues. V was shortened by 3 bases and J by 0 bases, with 8 bases between the two germline ends. CDR3 region: CAISEKDMNTEAFF. The CDR3 DNA reads as TGTGCCATCAGTGAAAAGGATATGAACACTGAAGCTTTCTTT.

The rearrangement links TRBV20-1 to TRBJ1-2; D is undetermined. The germline V and J ends were trimmed by 3 bases and 7 bases, with 18 bases remaining between them. The CDR3 loop spans 14 amino acids. Germline CDR1 and CDR2: DFQATT and SNEGSKA (reference sequence). The CDR3 DNA sequence: TGCAGTGCTAGGAACCCGGGCCCAGTGGGTGGCTACACCTTC. This sequence encodes CSARNPGPVGGYTF.

The chain recombines TRBV5-1 with TRBJ2-5; 11 bases agree with TRBD1. This CDR3 region has 15 residues. V shed 4 bases, J shed 4 bases, and the junction held 6 bases outside the gene matches. CDR1 and CDR2 (germline): SGHRS, YFSETQ. CDR3 sequence (DNA): TGCGCCAGCAGCCTAGGACAGGGGGCCTTAGAGACCCAGTACTTC. Translated: CASSLGQGALETQYF.

This clonotype was seen only a few times. The chain employs TRBV4-2 and TRBJ2-7; no definite D call. The CDR3 has 14 amino acids. Germline V lookup: CDR1 LGHNA, CDR2 YNFKEQ. V was pared by 0 bases and J by 4 bases, with 10 bases between. The CDR3 coding sequence is TGTGCCAGCAGCCAAGATTACGGTTCGTACGAGCAGTACTTC. Translated, it gives CASSQDYGSYEQYF.

The chain couples TRBV12-3 or TRBV12-4 to TRBJ1-5; TRBD1 aligns across 7 bases. The CDR3 covers 13 residues. Trimming cost V 8 bases and J 7 bases; bases outside gene matches: 8. CDR3 residues: CASGKGAGQPQHF. CDR3 nucleotides: TGTGCCAGCGGCAAGGGGGCTGGACAGCCCCAGCATTTT.

The rearrangement links TRBV24-1 to TRBJ2-2; 8 positions agree with TRBD1. V shed 4 bases and J 4 bases; nucleotides not matched to a gene: 4. Germline CDR1 and CDR2: KGHDR and SFDVKD. This CDR3 contains 15 residues. The CDR3: CATSDSGGPTGELFF. CDR3 DNA sequence: TGTGCCACCAGTGACTCAGGGGGCCCCACCGGGGAGCTGTTTTTT.

The chain combines TRBV12-3 or TRBV12-4 with TRBJ2-5, with D perhaps matching TRBD1 or TRBD2 (7 bases each). V dropped 6 bases and J dropped 2 bases, with 16 bases sitting between them. The CDR3 extends over 15 amino acids. The CDR3 nucleotides are TGTGCCAGCAGAGCCCAGGGGGGGTATCAAGAGACCCAGTACTTC. This encodes CASRAQGGYQETQYF.